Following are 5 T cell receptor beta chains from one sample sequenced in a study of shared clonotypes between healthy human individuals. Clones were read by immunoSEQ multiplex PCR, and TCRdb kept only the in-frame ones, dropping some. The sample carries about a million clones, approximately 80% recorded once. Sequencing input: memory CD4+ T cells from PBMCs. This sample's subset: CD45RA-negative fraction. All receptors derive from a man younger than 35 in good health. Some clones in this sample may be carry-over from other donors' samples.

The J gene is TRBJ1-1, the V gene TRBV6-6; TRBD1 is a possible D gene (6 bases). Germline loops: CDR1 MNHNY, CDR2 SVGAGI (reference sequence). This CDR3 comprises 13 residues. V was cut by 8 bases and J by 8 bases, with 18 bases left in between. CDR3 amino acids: CASRGIIGTEAFF. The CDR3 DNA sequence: TGTGCCAGCCGAGGCATTATTGGGACAGAAGCTTTCTTT.

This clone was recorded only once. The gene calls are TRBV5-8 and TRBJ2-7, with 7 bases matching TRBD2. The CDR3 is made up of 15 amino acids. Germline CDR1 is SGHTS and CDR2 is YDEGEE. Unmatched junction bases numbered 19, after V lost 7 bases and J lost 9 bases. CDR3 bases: TGTGCCAGCGGGGGAGGGGACGGACTCAGAAAGGTGCAGTACTTC. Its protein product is CASGGGDGLRKVQYF. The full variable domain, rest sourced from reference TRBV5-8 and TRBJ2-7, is EAGVTQSPTHLIKTRGQQATLRCSPISGHTSVYWYQQALGLGLQFLLWYDEGEERNRGNFPPRFSGRQFPNYSSELNVNALELEDSALYLCASGGGDGLRKVQYFGPGTRLTVT.

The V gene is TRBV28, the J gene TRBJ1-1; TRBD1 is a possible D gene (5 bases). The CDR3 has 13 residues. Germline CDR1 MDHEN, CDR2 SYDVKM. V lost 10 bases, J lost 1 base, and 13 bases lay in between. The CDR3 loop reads CAIRGQGNTEAFF. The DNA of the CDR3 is TGTGCCATCCGCGGTCAGGGGAACACTGAAGCTTTCTTT.

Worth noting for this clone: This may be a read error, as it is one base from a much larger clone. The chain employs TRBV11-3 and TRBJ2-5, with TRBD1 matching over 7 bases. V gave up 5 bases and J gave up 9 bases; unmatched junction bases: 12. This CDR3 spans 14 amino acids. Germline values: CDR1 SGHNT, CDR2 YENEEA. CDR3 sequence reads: CASSPNRGVEAQYF. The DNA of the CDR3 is TGTGCCAGCAGCCCAAACAGGGGCGTGGAGGCCCAGTACTTC.

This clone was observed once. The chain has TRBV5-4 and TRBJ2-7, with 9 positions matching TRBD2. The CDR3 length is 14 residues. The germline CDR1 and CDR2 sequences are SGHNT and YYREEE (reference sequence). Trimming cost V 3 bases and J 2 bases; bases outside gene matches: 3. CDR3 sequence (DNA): TGTGCCAGCAGCTCTGGGACTAGCCCCTACGAGCAGTACTTC. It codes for CASSSGTSPYEQYF.